These 5 T cell receptor beta chains were all obtained from the same sample, sequenced in a study of CD8 T cells in Susac syndrome. When the RNA was reverse transcribed, random hexamers were used with an input of about 0.45 to 1 ug. Each CDR3 protein gets one entry after TCRdb re-called the immunoSEQ multiplex PCR reads with MiXCR. The data contain some 200,000 distinct CDR3 sequences, roughly nine tenths of them seen just once; the ten biggest clones take up around 0.1%. The sample taken for sequencing was CD4+ T cells from PBMCs. The source is a human donor with Susac syndrome.

The gene calls are TRBV11-2 and TRBJ2-2, with D unclear. CDR3 size: 16 residues. Germline V gene data show CDR1 as SGHAT and CDR2 as FQNNGV. With 5 bases removed from V and 0 bases from J, the gap between germline ends came to 13 bases. The CDR3 region is CASSRSNIANTGELFF. In DNA form, the CDR3 reads TGTGCCAGCAGCCGATCAAACATCGCGAACACCGGGGAGCTGTTTTTT.

This chain uses TRBV7-3 with TRBJ2-5; D is perhaps TRBD1 or TRBD2 (5 bases each). V shed 4 bases and J shed 4 bases, with 10 bases lying between them. The CDR3 runs to 13 residues. Germline V lookup: CDR1 SGHTA, CDR2 FQGTGA. The CDR3 sequence: CASSSGRGETQYF. The DNA for the CDR3 is TGTGCCAGCAGCTCGGGACGGGGAGAGACCCAGTACTTC.

This chain links TRBV6-2 or TRBV6-3 with TRBJ1-1, with D uncertain. Germline lookup yields CDR1 MNHEY and CDR2 SVGEGT. This CDR3 is built from 12 residues. Trimming stripped 2 bases from V and 7 bases from J, with 8 bases between. The CDR3 protein is CASSYRAREAFF. CDR3 in DNA: TGTGCCAGCAGTTACAGGGCTCGTGAAGCTTTCTTT.

This clonotype was seen just once. The chain uses TRBV6-1 and TRBJ1-1, with D perhaps matching TRBD1 (5 bases). The ends were cut back, 7 bases at V and 1 base at J, with 13 bases in the middle. CDR1 and CDR2 (germline): MNHNS, SASEGT. CDR3 length: 14 residues. The CDR3 region is CASKTGGTNTEAFF. Here the CDR3 DNA reads TGTGCCAGCAAAACGGGGGGAACGAACACTGAAGCTTTCTTT.

This clonotype occurred once. The chain carries TRBV5-1 and TRBJ1-3; the D is unclear. V shed 4 bases and J shed 0 bases, with 5 bases lying between them. The CDR3 contains 13 residues. The germline V gene has CDR1 SGHRS and CDR2 YFSETQ. The CDR3, as DNA: TGCGCCAGCAGCATGGGCTCTGGAAACACCATATATTTT. Translation gives CASSMGSGNTIYF. Variable domain in full (rest from reference TRBV5-1 and TRBJ1-3): KAGVTQTPRYLIKTRGQQVTLSCSPISGHRSVSWYQQTPGQGLQFLFEYFSETQRNKGNFPGRFSGRQFSNSRSEMNVSTLELGDSALYLCASSMGSGNTIYFGEGSWLTVV.